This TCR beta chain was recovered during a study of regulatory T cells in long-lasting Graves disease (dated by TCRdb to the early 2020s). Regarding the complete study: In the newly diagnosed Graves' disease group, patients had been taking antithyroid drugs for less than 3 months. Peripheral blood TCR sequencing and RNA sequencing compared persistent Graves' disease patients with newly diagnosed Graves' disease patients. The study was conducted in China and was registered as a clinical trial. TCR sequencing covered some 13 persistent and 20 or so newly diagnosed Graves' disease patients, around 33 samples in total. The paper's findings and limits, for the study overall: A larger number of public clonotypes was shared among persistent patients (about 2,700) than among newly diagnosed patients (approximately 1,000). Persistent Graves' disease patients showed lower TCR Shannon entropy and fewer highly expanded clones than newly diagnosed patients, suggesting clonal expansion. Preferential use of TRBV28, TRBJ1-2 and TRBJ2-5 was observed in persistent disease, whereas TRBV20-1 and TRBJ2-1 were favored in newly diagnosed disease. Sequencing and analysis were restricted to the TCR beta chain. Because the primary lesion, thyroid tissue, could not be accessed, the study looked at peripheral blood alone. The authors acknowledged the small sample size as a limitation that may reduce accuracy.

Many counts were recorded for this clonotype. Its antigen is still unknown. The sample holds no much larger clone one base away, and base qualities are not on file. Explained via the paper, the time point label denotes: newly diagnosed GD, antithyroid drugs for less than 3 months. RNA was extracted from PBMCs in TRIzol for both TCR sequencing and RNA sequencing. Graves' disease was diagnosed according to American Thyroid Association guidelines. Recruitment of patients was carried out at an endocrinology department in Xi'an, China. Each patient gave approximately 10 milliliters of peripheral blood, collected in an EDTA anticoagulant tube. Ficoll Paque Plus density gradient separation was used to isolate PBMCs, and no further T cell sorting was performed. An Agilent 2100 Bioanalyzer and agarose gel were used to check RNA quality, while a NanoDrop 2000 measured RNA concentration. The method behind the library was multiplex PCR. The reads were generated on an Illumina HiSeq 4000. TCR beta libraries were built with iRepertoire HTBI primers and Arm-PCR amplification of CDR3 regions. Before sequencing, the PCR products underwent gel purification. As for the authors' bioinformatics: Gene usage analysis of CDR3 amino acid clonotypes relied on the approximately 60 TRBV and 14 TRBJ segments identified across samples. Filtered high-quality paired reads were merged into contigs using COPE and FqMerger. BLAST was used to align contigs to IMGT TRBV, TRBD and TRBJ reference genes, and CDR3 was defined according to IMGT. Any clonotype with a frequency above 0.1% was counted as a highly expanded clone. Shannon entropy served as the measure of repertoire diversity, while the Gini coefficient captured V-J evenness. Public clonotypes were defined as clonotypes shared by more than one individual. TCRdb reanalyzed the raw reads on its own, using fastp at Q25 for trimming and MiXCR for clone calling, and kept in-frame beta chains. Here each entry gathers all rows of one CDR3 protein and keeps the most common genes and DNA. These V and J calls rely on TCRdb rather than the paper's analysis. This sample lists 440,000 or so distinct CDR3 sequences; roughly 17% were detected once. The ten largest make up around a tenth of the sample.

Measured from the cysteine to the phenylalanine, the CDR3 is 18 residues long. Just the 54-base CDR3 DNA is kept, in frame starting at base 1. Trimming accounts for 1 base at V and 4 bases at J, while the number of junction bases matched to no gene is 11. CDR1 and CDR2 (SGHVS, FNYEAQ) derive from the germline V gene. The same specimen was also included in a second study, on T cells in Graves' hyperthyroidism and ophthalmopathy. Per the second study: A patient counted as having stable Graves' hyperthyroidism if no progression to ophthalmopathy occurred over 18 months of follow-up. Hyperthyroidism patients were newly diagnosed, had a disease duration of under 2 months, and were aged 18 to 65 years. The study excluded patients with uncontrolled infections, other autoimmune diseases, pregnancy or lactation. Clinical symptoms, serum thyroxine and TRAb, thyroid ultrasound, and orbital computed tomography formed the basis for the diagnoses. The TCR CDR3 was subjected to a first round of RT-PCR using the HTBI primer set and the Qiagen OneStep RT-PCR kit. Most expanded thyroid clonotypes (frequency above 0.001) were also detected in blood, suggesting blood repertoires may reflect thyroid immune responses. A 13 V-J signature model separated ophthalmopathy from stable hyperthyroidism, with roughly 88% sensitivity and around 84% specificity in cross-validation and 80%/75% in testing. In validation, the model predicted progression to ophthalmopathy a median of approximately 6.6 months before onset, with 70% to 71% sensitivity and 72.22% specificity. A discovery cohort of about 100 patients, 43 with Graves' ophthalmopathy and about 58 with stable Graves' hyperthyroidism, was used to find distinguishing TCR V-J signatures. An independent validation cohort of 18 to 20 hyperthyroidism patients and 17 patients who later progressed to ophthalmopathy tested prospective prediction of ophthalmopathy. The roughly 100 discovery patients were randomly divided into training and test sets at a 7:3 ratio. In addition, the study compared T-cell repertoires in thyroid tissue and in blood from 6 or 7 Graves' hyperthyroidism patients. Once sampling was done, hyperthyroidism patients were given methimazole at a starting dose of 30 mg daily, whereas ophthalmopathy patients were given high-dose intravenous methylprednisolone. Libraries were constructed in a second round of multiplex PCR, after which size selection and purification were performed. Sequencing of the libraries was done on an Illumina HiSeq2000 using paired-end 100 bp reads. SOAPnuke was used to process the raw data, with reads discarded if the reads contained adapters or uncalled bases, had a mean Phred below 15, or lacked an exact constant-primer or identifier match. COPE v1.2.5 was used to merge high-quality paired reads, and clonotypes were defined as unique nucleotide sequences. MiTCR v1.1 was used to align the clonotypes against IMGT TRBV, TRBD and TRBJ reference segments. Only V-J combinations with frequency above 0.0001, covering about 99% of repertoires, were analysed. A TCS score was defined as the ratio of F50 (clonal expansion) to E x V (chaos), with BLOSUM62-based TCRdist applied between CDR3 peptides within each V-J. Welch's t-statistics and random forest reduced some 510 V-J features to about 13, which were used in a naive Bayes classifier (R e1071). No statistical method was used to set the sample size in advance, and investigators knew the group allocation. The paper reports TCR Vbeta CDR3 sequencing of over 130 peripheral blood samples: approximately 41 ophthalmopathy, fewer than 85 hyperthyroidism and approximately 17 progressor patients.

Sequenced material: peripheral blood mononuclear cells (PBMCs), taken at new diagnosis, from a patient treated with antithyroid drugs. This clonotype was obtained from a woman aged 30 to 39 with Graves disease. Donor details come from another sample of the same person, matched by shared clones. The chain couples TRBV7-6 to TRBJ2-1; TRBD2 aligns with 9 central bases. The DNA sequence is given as TGTGCCAGCAGCTTAGAGAGGGGGCTAGCGGGGCGTTACAATGAGCAGTTCTTC. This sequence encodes CASSLERGLAGRYNEQFF.